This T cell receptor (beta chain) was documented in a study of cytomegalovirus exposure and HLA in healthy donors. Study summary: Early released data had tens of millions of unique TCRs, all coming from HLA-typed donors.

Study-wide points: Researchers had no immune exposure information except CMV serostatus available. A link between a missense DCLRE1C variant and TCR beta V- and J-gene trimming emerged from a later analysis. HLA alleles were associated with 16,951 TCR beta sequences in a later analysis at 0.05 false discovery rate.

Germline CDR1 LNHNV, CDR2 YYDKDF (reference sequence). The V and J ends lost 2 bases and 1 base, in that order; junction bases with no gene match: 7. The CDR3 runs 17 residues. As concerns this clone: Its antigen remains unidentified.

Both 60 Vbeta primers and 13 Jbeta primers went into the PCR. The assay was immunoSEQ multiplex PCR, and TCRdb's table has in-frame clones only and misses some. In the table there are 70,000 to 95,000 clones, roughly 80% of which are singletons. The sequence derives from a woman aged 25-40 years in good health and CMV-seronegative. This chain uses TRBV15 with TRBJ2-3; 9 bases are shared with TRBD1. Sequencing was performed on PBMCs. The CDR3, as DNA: TGTGCCACCAGCAGACAGCGTAGGACAGGGGGCACAGATACGCAGTATTTT. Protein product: CATSRQRRTGGTDTQYF.